These 32 T cell receptor beta chains share one sample of origin, sequenced in a study of cytomegalovirus exposure and HLA in healthy donors. Some clones are missing from TCRdb's copy, which holds only in-frame ones; the method was immunoSEQ multiplex PCR. The sample includes approximately 230,000 clones, roughly 90% of them seen just once. The sequenced sample consisted of PBMCs. The receptors here all came from a man aged 18 to 30 in good health and CMV-seropositive.

Only one count was recorded for this clone. The chain couples TRBV7-2 to TRBJ2-3; D gene uncertain. Trimming removed 3 bases from V and 4 bases from J, with 11 bases in between. The germline V gene has CDR1 SGHTA and CDR2 FQGNSA. The CDR3 is 14 amino acids. CDR3 amino acids: CASSFRLLSDTQYF. The CDR3 nucleotides are TGTGCCAGCAGCTTTAGGCTTTTGTCAGATACGCAGTATTTT. Full variable domain (rest looked up from reference TRBV7-2 and TRBJ2-3): GAGVSQSPSNKVTEKGKDVELRCDPISGHTALYWYRQSLGQGLEFLIYFQGNSAPDKSGLPSDRFSAERTGGSVSTLTIQRTQQEDSAVYLCASSFRLLSDTQYFGPGTRLTVL.

V usage is TRBV2 and J usage is TRBJ1-1; possible D gene TRBD1, 5 bases. Germline CDR1 is SNHLY and CDR2 is FYNNEI. The V end lost 10 bases, the J end lost 0 bases, and 12 bases lay between the germline ends. The CDR3 sequence is 13 residues long. CDR3 in amino acids: CATGPSMNTEAFF. CDR3 coding DNA: TGTGCCACGGGGCCCTCGATGAACACTGAAGCTTTCTTT.

CDR3 in amino acids: CSVEEAVEAFF. The CDR3 DNA reads as TGCAGCGTTGAAGAAGCGGTTGAAGCTTTCTTT. The chain carries TRBV29-1 and TRBJ1-1; no reliable D call. With 0 bases removed from V and 7 bases from J, the gap between germline ends came to 6 bases. Germline V gives CDR1 SQVTM, CDR2 ANQGSEA. The CDR3 spans 11 residues.

In its sample, this clone was seen once. This chain connects TRBV27 to TRBJ1-1, with 7 bases identical to TRBD1. Per germline, CDR1 MNHEY and CDR2 SMNVEV (reference sequence). The CDR3 is 13 amino acids. The ends lost 7 bases at V and 0 bases at J; junction bases unmatched: 2. The CDR3 DNA reads TGTGCCAGCAAACAGGGGATGAACACTGAAGCTTTCTTT. This encodes CASKQGMNTEAFF.

The rearrangement links TRBV9 to TRBJ1-2; D not certain. Trimming took off 0 bases at V and 7 bases at J, with 7 bases between the two ends. From germline, CDR1 is SGDLS and CDR2 YYNGEE. The CDR3 runs to 12 residues. This CDR3 is CASSVGFSGYTF. CDR3 in DNA: TGTGCCAGCAGCGTAGGGTTTAGTGGCTACACCTTC.

The V call is TRBV6-6, the J call TRBJ1-2; no clear D gene. V was trimmed by 0 bases and J by 0 bases, leaving 5 bases between them. The CDR3 length is 14 residues. The germline CDR1 and CDR2 sequences are MNHNY and SVGAGI (reference sequence). The DNA for the CDR3 is TGTGCCAGCAGTTACTCGGAAGCTAACTATGGCTACACCTTC. This codes for CASSYSEANYGYTF.

The DNA for the CDR3 is TGTGCCAGCAGCCCGGGACTAGCGGGAGGCCTCCAGTACTTC. This sequence encodes CASSPGLAGGLQYF. The chain combines TRBV7-2 with TRBJ2-7; 15 bases line up with TRBD2. In germline, CDR1 is SGHTA, CDR2 FQGNSA. The CDR3 runs to 14 residues. The ends lost 5 bases at V and 10 bases at J; junction bases unmatched: 6.

The genes are TRBV2 and TRBJ2-1, with D possibly matching TRBD2 (6 bases). Germline V CDR1 and CDR2: SNHLY, FYNNEI. This CDR3 contains 14 residues. V gave up 7 bases and J gave up 0 bases, with 10 bases separating them. CDR3 in amino acids: CASIGGSSYNEQFF. In nucleotides, the CDR3 is TGTGCCAGCATCGGAGGGAGCTCCTACAATGAGCAGTTCTTC.

The gene calls are TRBV7-6 and TRBJ2-7; tentatively, D is TRBD2 (5 bases). CDR3 length equals 15 residues. Deletions cut 1 base from V and 6 bases from J, with 16 bases between. Germline CDR1 reads SGHVS; CDR2 reads FNYEAQ. The CDR3 here is CASSLVGDSRGEQYF. For the CDR3, the DNA is TGTGCCAGCAGCTTAGTCGGGGATTCGCGAGGCGAGCAGTACTTC.

This chain links TRBV10-2 with TRBJ2-1; TRBD2 matches 12 bases. With 5 bases clipped from V and 8 bases from J, the junction kept 7 bases outside the gene matches. CDR1 is WSHSY and CDR2 is SAAADI in the germline V gene. The CDR3 loop spans 15 amino acids. CDR3 sequence reads: CASSPLAGGPYEQFF. CDR3 in DNA: TGCGCCAGCAGTCCTCTAGCGGGAGGGCCGTATGAGCAGTTCTTC.

Only one count was recorded for this clone. The chain employs TRBV6-5 and TRBJ2-1; 9 bases match TRBD2. This CDR3 comprises 14 residues. Germline V lookup: CDR1 MNHEY, CDR2 SVGAGI. Trimming took 2 bases from V and 7 from J; bases not matched to a gene: 3. The CDR3 coding sequence is TGTGCCAGCAGTTACGGGACTAGCAATAATGAGCAGTTCTTC. Translating it yields CASSYGTSNNEQFF.

The V and J genes are TRBV30 and TRBJ1-2; 11 bases map to TRBD1. The CDR3 is made up of 17 amino acids. The V segment lost 0 bases and the J segment 4 bases; nucleotides outside the gene matches: 10. Germline V gene data show CDR1 as GTSNPN and CDR2 as SVGIG (reference sequence). CDR3 residues: CAWSVTGGTGGIYGYTF. CDR3 in DNA: TGTGCCTGGAGTGTTACGGGCGGGACAGGGGGGATCTATGGCTACACCTTC.

The chain joins TRBV5-1 to TRBJ2-7; TRBD2 agrees at 12 bases. Germline lookup yields CDR1 SGHRS and CDR2 YFSETQ. CDR3 length: 16 residues. The junction had 5 bases not matched to a gene; V was cut back by 0 bases and J by 4 bases. The CDR3 DNA sequence: TGCGCCAGCAGCTTGGAGGGACTAGCGGGCTTTTACGAGCAGTACTTC. Amino acid sequence: CASSLEGLAGFYEQYF.

J is TRBJ1-1 and V is TRBV18; no firm D call. The CDR3 spans 13 residues. Germline V gene data show CDR1 as KGHSH and CDR2 as LQKENI. V lost 4 bases and J lost 3, with 9 bases in between. CDR3 DNA: TGTGCCAGCTCACTCGAGTCTGACACTGAAGCTTTCTTT. Its protein product is CASSLESDTEAFF.

The rearrangement links TRBV28 to TRBJ2-7; a possible D gene is TRBD2 (5 bases). Germline CDR1 and CDR2: MDHEN and SYDVKM. V lost 6 bases and J 1 base, leaving 16 bases between the germline ends. The CDR3 is 15 amino acids. CDR3 protein: CASRFREGGSYEQYF. CDR3 DNA sequence: TGTGCCAGCAGGTTCAGAGAGGGCGGATCCTACGAGCAGTACTTC.

This chain joins TRBV5-1 and TRBJ1-1, with D hard to call. The CDR3 sequence is 13 residues long. Trimming took 2 bases from V and 0 from J, leaving 5 bases between them. Germline V gene lookup returns CDR1 SGHRS and CDR2 YFSETQ. The CDR3 coding sequence is TGCGCCAGCAGCTTAAAGTTGAACACTGAAGCTTTCTTT. It yields the protein CASSLKLNTEAFF.

This chain links TRBV28 with TRBJ2-7; D ambiguous. The CDR3 consists of 13 residues. V was trimmed by 5 bases and J by 3 bases, leaving 11 bases between them. Germline lookup yields CDR1 MDHEN and CDR2 SYDVKM. The CDR3 loop reads CASSQSDLYEQYF. CDR3 sequence (DNA): TGTGCCAGCAGTCAGTCCGACCTCTACGAGCAGTACTTC.

This sequence joins TRBV6-1 and TRBJ1-2; D gene unclear. The V gene lost 1 base and the J gene lost 8 bases, with 11 bases spanning the gap. CDR1 MNHNS and CDR2 SASEGT come from the germline V gene. This CDR3 has 13 amino acids. CDR3: CASSEVHSMGYTF. CDR3 DNA: TGTGCCAGCAGTGAAGTGCACAGTATGGGCTACACCTTC.

A few counts support this clone. The V and J genes are TRBV19 and TRBJ1-2; D is unresolved. V was shortened by 5 bases and J by 2 bases, with 12 bases between the two germline ends. Germline-derived CDR1 and CDR2 are LNHDA and SQIVND (reference sequence). The CDR3 contains 14 residues. The CDR3 nucleotides read TGTGCCAGTAGTGTCCTGACTGCGAACTATGGCTACACCTTC. This translates into CASSVLTANYGYTF.

The chain uses TRBV15 and TRBJ1-5, with a weak D call TRBD1 (6 bases). V was pared by 0 bases and J by 6 bases, with 12 bases between. Germline-derived CDR1 and CDR2 are LNHNV and YYDKDF (reference sequence). The CDR3 is made up of 15 amino acids. The CDR3 DNA is TGTGCCACCAGCAGAGATCAGGGGTCCCCTCAGCCCCAGCATTTT. It translates to CATSRDQGSPQPQHF.

The chain carries TRBV6-1 and TRBJ2-7; D possibly corresponds to TRBD1 (6 bases). The V gene lost 1 base and the J gene lost 4 bases, with 11 bases spanning the gap. The CDR3 has 14 residues. Germline CDR1 and CDR2: MNHNS and SASEGT. The CDR3 loop is CASSEGARGYEQYF. The CDR3 DNA follows: TGTGCCAGCAGTGAAGGGGCCAGGGGATACGAGCAGTACTTC.

The rearrangement uses TRBV7-9 and TRBJ1-2; TRBD1 aligns across 9 bases. Germline lookup yields CDR1 SEHNR and CDR2 FQNEAQ (reference sequence). The CDR3 runs to 14 residues. Germline trimming cut 3 bases from V and 3 bases from J; bases unmatched to any gene: 2. In DNA form, the CDR3 reads TGTGCCAGCAGCTTGGGACAGGGTGACTATGGCTACACCTTC. It codes for CASSLGQGDYGYTF.

The V call is TRBV30, the J call TRBJ2-7; TRBD1 matches at 9 bases. Germline values: CDR1 GTSNPN, CDR2 SVGIG (reference sequence). This CDR3 region has 12 residues. V shed 3 bases and J 4 bases; nucleotides not matched to a gene: 1. In DNA, the CDR3 is TGTGCCTGGAGCGGACAGGGGTACGAGCAGTACTTC. This codes for CAWSGQGYEQYF.

V and J are TRBV7-9 and TRBJ2-1; perhaps TRBD1 as D (5 bases). Trimming stripped 3 bases from V and 8 bases from J, with 8 bases between. Germline CDR1 is SEHNR and CDR2 is FQNEAQ (reference sequence). The CDR3 is 12 residues long. This chain's CDR3 is CASSFVGDEQFF. CDR3 DNA sequence: TGTGCCAGCAGCTTCGTAGGGGATGAGCAGTTCTTC.

This rearrangement joins TRBV5-1 to TRBJ2-2, with unresolved D. The V gene lost 4 bases and the J gene lost 1 base, with 14 bases spanning the gap. The CDR3 spans 16 residues. Looked up from germline, CDR1 is SGHRS and CDR2 is YFSETQ. CDR3 region: CASSLQSSVNTGELFF. CDR3 nucleotides: TGCGCCAGCAGCCTCCAGTCGAGCGTGAACACCGGGGAGCTGTTTTTT.

This sequence joins TRBV6-5 and TRBJ2-7, with D tentatively TRBD2 (6 bases). The V and J ends lost 6 bases and 8 bases respectively, with 17 bases between them. Germline CDR1 reads MNHEY; CDR2 reads SVGAGI. CDR3 size: 13 residues. CDR3 sequence reads: CASSQSTSYQQYF. DNA for the CDR3: TGTGCCAGCAGCCAATCGACTAGTTATCAGCAGTACTTC.

The rearrangement uses TRBV7-3 and TRBJ2-3; 8 nucleotides match TRBD2. V was clipped by 4 bases and J by 4 bases; unmatched bases: 10. CDR1 and CDR2 from the germline V gene are SGHTA and FQGTGA. This CDR3 comprises 16 residues. The CDR3 DNA follows: TGTGCCAGCAGCTCCCTGAGCGGGAGTAGGGCAGATACGCAGTATTTT. It yields the protein CASSSLSGSRADTQYF.

The chain combines TRBV7-9 with TRBJ2-5, with D uncertain. The V end lost 4 bases, the J end lost 3 bases, and 9 bases lay between the germline ends. CDR1 is SEHNR and CDR2 is FQNEAQ in the germline V gene (reference sequence). This CDR3 comprises 13 residues. The DNA of the CDR3 is TGTGCCAGCAGCTATGGGCAGAAAGAGACCCAGTACTTC. It codes for CASSYGQKETQYF. The whole variable domain, remainder taken from reference TRBV7-9 and TRBJ2-5, is DTGVSQNPRHKITKRGQNVTFRCDPISEHNRLYWYRQTLGQGPEFLTYFQNEAQLEKSRLLSDRFSAERPKGSFSTLEIQRTEQGDSAMYLCASSYGQKETQYFGPGTRLLVL.

This clone was found a few times. This chain connects TRBV7-2 to TRBJ1-2; TRBD1 matches at 7 bases. V lost 0 bases and J lost 2; bases outside the gene matches: 0. There are 14 residues in the CDR3. Germline CDR1 SGHTA, CDR2 FQGNSA. The CDR3 protein is CASSLATGNYGYTF. The CDR3, as DNA: TGTGCCAGCAGCTTAGCGACAGGGAACTATGGCTACACCTTC.

CDR3 sequence reads: CASTTHHADTQYF. CDR3 DNA sequence: TGTGCCAGCACCACCCACCACGCAGATACGCAGTATTTT. This chain connects TRBV28 to TRBJ2-3; D gene unclear. The CDR3 has 13 amino acids. Germline V CDR1 and CDR2: MDHEN, SYDVKM. The V end was cut by 7 bases, the J end by 4 bases, with 12 bases between.

Note on this clone: A read error may account for a junction end that differs from germline. The rearrangement links TRBV6-5 to TRBJ2-7; D not certain. The CDR3 contains 13 residues. The germline gives CDR1 MNHEY, CDR2 SVGAGI. The CDR3 here is CAQLFRRLIGHNF. In DNA, the CDR3 is TGTGCCCAACTATTTAGGAGACTGATAGGTCACAACTTC.

The V and J genes are TRBV5-1 and TRBJ1-1; TRBD1 aligns across 7 bases. The junction had 11 bases not matched to a gene; V was cut back by 5 bases and J by 7 bases. This CDR3 is built from 14 residues. CDR1 SGHRS and CDR2 YFSETQ come from the germline V gene. CDR3 sequence reads: CASSRSGQKYEAFF. CDR3 nucleotide sequence: TGCGCCAGCAGTCGCTCGGGACAGAAATATGAAGCTTTCTTT.